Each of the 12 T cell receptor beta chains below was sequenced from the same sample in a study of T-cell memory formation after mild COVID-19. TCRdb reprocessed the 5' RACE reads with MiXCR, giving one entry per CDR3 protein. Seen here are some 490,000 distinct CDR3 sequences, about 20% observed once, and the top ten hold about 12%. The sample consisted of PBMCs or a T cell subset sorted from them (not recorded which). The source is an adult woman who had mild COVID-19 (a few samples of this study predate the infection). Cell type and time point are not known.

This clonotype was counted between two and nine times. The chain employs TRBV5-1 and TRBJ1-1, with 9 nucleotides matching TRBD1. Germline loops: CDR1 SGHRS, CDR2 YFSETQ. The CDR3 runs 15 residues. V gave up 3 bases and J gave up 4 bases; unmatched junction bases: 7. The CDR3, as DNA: TGCGCCAGCAGCTGGGGGACAGGGAGACTCACTGAAGCTTTCTTT. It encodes CASSWGTGRLTEAFF.

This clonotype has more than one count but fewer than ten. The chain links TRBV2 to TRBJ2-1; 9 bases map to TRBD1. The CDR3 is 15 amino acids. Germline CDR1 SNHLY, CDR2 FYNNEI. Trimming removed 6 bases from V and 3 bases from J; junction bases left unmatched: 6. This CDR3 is CASRADRGYYNEQFF. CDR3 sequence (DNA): TGTGCCAGCAGGGCGGACAGGGGTTACTACAATGAGCAGTTCTTC.

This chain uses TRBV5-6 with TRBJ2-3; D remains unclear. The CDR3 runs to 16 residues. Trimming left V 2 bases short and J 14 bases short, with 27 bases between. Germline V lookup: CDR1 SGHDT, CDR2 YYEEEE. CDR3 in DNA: TGTGCCAGCAGCTTCTCCCAAGGCAATACCTGGGATTCTGGGTATTTT. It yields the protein CASSFSQGNTWDSGYF.

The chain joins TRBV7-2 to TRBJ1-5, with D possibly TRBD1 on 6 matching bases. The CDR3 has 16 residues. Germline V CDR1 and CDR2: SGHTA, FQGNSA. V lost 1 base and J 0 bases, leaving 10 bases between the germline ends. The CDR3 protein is CASSLETGTSNQPQHF. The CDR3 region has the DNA TGTGCCAGCAGCTTAGAGACAGGTACTAGCAATCAGCCCCAGCATTTT.

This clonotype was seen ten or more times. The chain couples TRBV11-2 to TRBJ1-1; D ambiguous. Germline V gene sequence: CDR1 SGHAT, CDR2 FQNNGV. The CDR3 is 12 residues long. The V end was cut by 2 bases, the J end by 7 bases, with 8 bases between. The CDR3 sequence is CASSLRALEAFF. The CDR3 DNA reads TGTGCCAGCAGCTTAAGGGCCCTTGAAGCTTTCTTT.

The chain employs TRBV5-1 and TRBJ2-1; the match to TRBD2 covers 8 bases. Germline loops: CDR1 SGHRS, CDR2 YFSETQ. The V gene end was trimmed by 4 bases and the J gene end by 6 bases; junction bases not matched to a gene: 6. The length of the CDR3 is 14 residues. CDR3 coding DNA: TGCGCCAGCAGCATCAAGCGGGAGATCAATGAGCAGTTCTTC. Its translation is CASSIKREINEQFF.

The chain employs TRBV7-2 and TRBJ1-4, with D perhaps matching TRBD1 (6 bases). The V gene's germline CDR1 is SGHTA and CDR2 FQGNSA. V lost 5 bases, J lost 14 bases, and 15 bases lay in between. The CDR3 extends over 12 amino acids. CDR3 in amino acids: CASSLGGSRLFF. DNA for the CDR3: TGTGCCAGCAGCCTGGGGGGCAGCAGGCTGTTTTTT.

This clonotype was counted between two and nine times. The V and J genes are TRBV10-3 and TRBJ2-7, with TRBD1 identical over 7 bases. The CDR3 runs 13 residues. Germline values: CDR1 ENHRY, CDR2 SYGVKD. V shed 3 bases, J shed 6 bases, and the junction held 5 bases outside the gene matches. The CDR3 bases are TGTGCCATCAGTGACTCGACAGGGCGCGAGCAGTACTTC. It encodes CAISDSTGREQYF.

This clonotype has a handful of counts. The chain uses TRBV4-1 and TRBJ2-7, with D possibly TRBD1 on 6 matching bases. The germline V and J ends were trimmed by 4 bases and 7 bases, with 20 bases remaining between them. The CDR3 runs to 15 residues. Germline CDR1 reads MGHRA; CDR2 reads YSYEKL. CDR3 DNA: TGCGCCAGCAGCCCCGCTTCAGCCAGGGGAAGAGAGCAGTACTTC. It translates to CASSPASARGREQYF.

CDR3 sequence reads: CASSQDRTTGELFF. In DNA form, the CDR3 reads TGTGCCAGCAGCCAAGATCGGACCACCGGGGAGCTGTTTTTT. The genes are TRBV4-2 and TRBJ2-2; D not certain. This CDR3 is 14 amino acids long. The germline gives CDR1 LGHNA, CDR2 YNFKEQ. V was shortened by 0 bases and J by 4 bases, with 6 bases between the two germline ends.

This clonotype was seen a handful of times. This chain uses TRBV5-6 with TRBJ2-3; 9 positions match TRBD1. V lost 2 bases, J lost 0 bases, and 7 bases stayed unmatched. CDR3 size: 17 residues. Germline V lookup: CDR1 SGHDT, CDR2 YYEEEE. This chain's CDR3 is CASSFGAGTGSTDTQYF. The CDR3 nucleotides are TGTGCCAGCAGCTTCGGTGCCGGGACAGGGAGCACAGATACGCAGTATTTT.

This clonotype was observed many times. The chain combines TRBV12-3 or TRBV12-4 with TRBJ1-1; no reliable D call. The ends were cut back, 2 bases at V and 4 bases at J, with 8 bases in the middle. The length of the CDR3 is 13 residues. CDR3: CASSLNGGTEAFF. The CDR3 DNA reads TGTGCCAGCAGTTTAAACGGAGGCACTGAAGCTTTCTTT.